This TCR beta chain was obtained from a study of blood T cell repertoires in COVID-19. Sequencing used immunoSEQ multiplex PCR; TCRdb keeps in-frame clones, though not all of them. The table has some 150,000 clones, roughly 80% seen once; the top ten hold 0.5% to 0.65%. This receptor was taken from a man in his 60s with acute or convalescent COVID-19. The source material was peripheral blood.

CDR3 bases: TGTGCCAGCAAGGCAGGGGTGGCTTCACCCCTCCACTTT. Its protein is CASKAGVASPLHF. This chain links TRBV6-5 with TRBJ1-6, with D perhaps matching TRBD1 (6 bases). Looked up from germline, CDR1 is MNHEY and CDR2 is SVGAGI. V shed 7 bases and J shed 9 bases, with 13 bases lying between them. The CDR3 consists of 13 residues.